These 19 T cell receptor beta chains were sequenced from one sample in a study of T cells in localized non-small cell lung cancer. Method: immunoSEQ multiplex PCR; TCRdb's copy keeps in-frame clones and lacks some. This repertoire shows under 150,000 clones, 80% to 90% found once; its top ten account for around 1.7%. Specimen: peripheral blood, collected before any cancer treatment. Receptors originate from a female donor of 60 years or more with stage I lung adenocarcinoma.

The chain carries TRBV27 and TRBJ2-1; 11 bases match TRBD2. Germline V gives CDR1 MNHEY, CDR2 SMNVEV (reference sequence). J gave up 1 base and V 5 bases, and 7 bases lay outside the gene matches. This CDR3 comprises 17 residues. The CDR3 DNA sequence: TGTGCCAGCAGTCTTCTGACTAGCGGGAAGTCCTACAATGAGCAGTTCTTC. As protein: CASSLLTSGKSYNEQFF.

V and J are TRBV25-1 and TRBJ2-5; the match to TRBD2 covers 8 bases. TRBJ2-7 explains the end of the DNA better; the J call may be wrong. Germline values: CDR1 MGHDK, CDR2 SYGVNS. This CDR3 spans 15 amino acids. This chain's CDR3 is CASSEPGSGTGEQYF. CDR3 nucleotides: TGTGCCAGCAGTGAACCTGGTAGCGGGACCGGCGAGCAGTACTTC.

The chain combines TRBV19 with TRBJ2-7; tentatively, D is TRBD1 or TRBD2 (5 bases each). The ends were cut back, 9 bases at V and 7 bases at J, with 19 bases in the middle. The CDR3 consists of 13 residues. The germline V gene has CDR1 LNHDA and CDR2 SQIVND (reference sequence). CDR3 coding DNA: TGTGCCAGCCGGGACGGCCACTTTATGGAGCAGTACTTC. Its protein product is CASRDGHFMEQYF. Full variable domain (missing parts from reference TRBV19 and TRBJ2-7): DGGITQSPKYLFRKEGQNVTLSCEQNLNHDAMYWYRQDPGQGLRLIYYSQIVNDFQKGDIAEGYSVSREKKESFPLTVTSAQKNPTAFYLCASRDGHFMEQYFGPGTRLTVT.

The rearrangement uses TRBV6-1 and TRBJ1-1; no definite D call. The CDR3 length is 13 residues. V was clipped by 1 base and J by 10 bases, with 13 bases between them. CDR1 and CDR2 (germline): MNHNS, SASEGT. CDR3 in amino acids: CASSEVGKAGAFF. The CDR3 DNA reads TGTGCCAGCAGTGAAGTGGGGAAGGCGGGAGCTTTCTTT.

The V gene is TRBV19, the J gene TRBJ2-1; either TRBD1 or TRBD2 may fit D (5 bases each). The CDR3 spans 14 residues. V lost 4 bases, J lost 3 bases, and 10 bases lay in between. Germline values: CDR1 LNHDA, CDR2 SQIVND (reference sequence). CDR3 bases: TGTGCCAGTAGTAGGCAGGGAGACTACAATGAGCAGTTCTTC. It encodes CASSRQGDYNEQFF.

The V and J genes are TRBV23-1 and TRBJ2-2, with TRBD1 matching 9 bases. TRBV23-1 is an ORF; its function is uncertain. The CDR3 has 15 amino acids. J was trimmed by 6 bases and V by 9 bases; bases with no gene match: 11. DNA for the CDR3: TGCGCCAGAAGATCCCGGGACAGGGAGGCCGGGGAGCTGTTTTTT. Translation gives CARRSRDREAGELFF.

This sequence joins TRBV28 and TRBJ1-5; no reliable D call. V gave up 8 bases and J gave up 1 base, with 9 bases separating them. The CDR3 runs to 13 residues. The germline V gene encodes CDR1 MDHEN and CDR2 SYDVKM. CDR3 protein: CASFGRSNQPQHF. The CDR3 nucleotides read TGTGCCAGCTTCGGACGGAGCAATCAGCCCCAGCATTTT. The full variable domain, with the rest looked up from reference TRBV28 and TRBJ1-5, is DVKVTQSSRYLVKRTGEKVFLECVQDMDHENMFWYRQDPGLGLRLIYFSYDVKMKEKGDIPEGYSVSREKKERFSLILESASTNQTSMYLCASFGRSNQPQHFGDGTRLSIL.

This rearrangement joins TRBV6-6 to TRBJ2-3; 8 bases are shared with TRBD2. Trimming at V came to 2 bases and at J to 2 bases, leaving 3 bases not matched to a gene. The CDR3 is 15 residues long. Germline values: CDR1 MNHNY, CDR2 SVGAGI (reference sequence). The CDR3 sequence: CASSYGGRSTDTQYF. The CDR3 DNA reads as TGTGCCAGCAGTTACGGCGGGAGGTCCACAGATACGCAGTATTTT.

This clone was found once. CDR3 region: CASSMTGWAGELFF. In nucleotides, the CDR3 is TGTGCCAGCAGTATGACAGGGTGGGCCGGGGAGCTGTTTTTT. The chain recombines TRBV28 with TRBJ2-2; 7 bases match TRBD1. The J segment lost 6 bases and the V segment lost 5 bases, leaving 6 bases of the junction unmatched. CDR1 and CDR2 (germline): MDHEN, SYDVKM. The CDR3 is made up of 14 amino acids.

The chain combines TRBV6-6 with TRBJ1-2, with D unclear. This CDR3 is built from 12 residues. Germline lookup yields CDR1 MNHNY and CDR2 SVGAGI (reference sequence). V lost 0 bases to trimming and J lost 8 bases, with 7 bases between them. The CDR3 here is CASSYSFGGYTF. Written as DNA, the CDR3 is TGTGCCAGCAGTTACTCCTTCGGGGGCTACACCTTC.

This rearrangement joins TRBV10-3 to TRBJ2-7; D is unclear. This CDR3 contains 14 residues. In germline, CDR1 is ENHRY, CDR2 SYGVKD. V gave up 4 bases and J gave up 4 bases, with 14 bases separating them. The CDR3 region has the DNA TGTGCCATCAGTGGAACCCAGTCAGGTTACGAGCAGTACTTC. As protein: CAISGTQSGYEQYF.

The J gene is TRBJ2-3, the V gene TRBV5-6, with TRBD2 as a possible D gene (5 bases). Per germline, CDR1 SGHDT and CDR2 YYEEEE. V lost 4 bases and J lost 5, with 5 bases in between. This CDR3 spans 11 amino acids. The CDR3 sequence: CASSAGDTQYF. CDR3 DNA: TGTGCCAGCAGCGCGGGAGATACGCAGTATTTT. The full variable domain, with the rest looked up from reference TRBV5-6 and TRBJ2-3, is DAGVTQSPTHLIKTRGQQVTLRCSPKSGHDTVSWYQQALGQGPQFIFQYYEEEERQRGNFPDRFSGHQFPNYSSELNVNALLLGDSALYLCASSAGDTQYFGPGTRLTVL.

CDR3 sequence: CASSSNRGLSQPQHF. In DNA form, the CDR3 reads TGTGCCAGCAGTTCTAACAGGGGGCTTAGTCAGCCCCAGCATTTT. The chain employs TRBV28 and TRBJ1-5; 9 positions agree with TRBD1. CDR1 is MDHEN, CDR2 SYDVKM, per germline. The CDR3 covers 15 residues. V was clipped by 4 bases and J by 6 bases; unmatched bases: 7.

The chain links TRBV18 to TRBJ1-2; no clear D. Germline V gives CDR1 KGHSH, CDR2 LQKENI. The CDR3 runs 13 residues. Trimming took off 5 bases at V and 6 bases at J, with 13 bases between the two ends. CDR3 loop: CASSKEAGDGYTF. CDR3 bases: TGTGCCAGCTCAAAAGAGGCCGGGGATGGCTACACCTTC.

V gene TRBV6-5 combines with J gene TRBJ1-2; TRBD1 is a possible D gene (6 bases). This CDR3 is 15 amino acids long. Germline CDR1 is MNHEY and CDR2 is SVGAGI. Trimming took 5 bases from V and 3 from J, leaving 16 bases between them. CDR3: CASSLRGRGYYGYTF. The DNA of the CDR3 is TGTGCCAGCAGTCTTCGGGGGCGTGGGTACTATGGCTACACCTTC.

This rearrangement joins TRBV19 to TRBJ2-1, with 12 nucleotides matching TRBD2. Per germline, CDR1 LNHDA and CDR2 SQIVND (reference sequence). The V gene end was trimmed by 1 base and the J gene end by 4 bases; junction bases not matched to a gene: 8. The CDR3 consists of 18 residues. Written as DNA, the CDR3 is TGTGCCAGTAGTATAGGGGGACTAGCGGGTTGGAGATACAATGAGCAGTTCTTC. This gives the protein CASSIGGLAGWRYNEQFF.

A single count supports this clone. The junction differs from germline at one of its ends, possibly a read error. V is TRBV5-1 and J is TRBJ2-7; unclear D gene. Germline V gives CDR1 SGHRS, CDR2 YFSETQ. This CDR3 comprises 13 residues. The CDR3 bases are TGTGCCAGCAGCTTCGGTTATCGGAACGAGCAGTACTTC. This codes for CASSFGYRNEQYF.

The chain carries TRBV4-1 and TRBJ1-1; 7 bases agree with TRBD1. V lost 4 bases and J lost 1; bases outside the gene matches: 12. The length of the CDR3 is 17 residues. Looked up from germline, CDR1 is MGHRA and CDR2 is YSYEKL. This CDR3 is CASSRKGAPTGNTEAFF. The CDR3, as DNA: TGCGCCAGCAGCCGAAAGGGGGCCCCGACTGGGAACACTGAAGCTTTCTTT.

V usage is TRBV6-5 and J usage is TRBJ1-1; D uncertain. The germline V gene encodes CDR1 MNHEY and CDR2 SVGAGI. This CDR3 has 14 residues. V lost 2 bases to trimming and J lost 1 base, with 8 bases between them. CDR3 sequence reads: CASSYVRSNTEAFF. Written as DNA, the CDR3 is TGTGCCAGCAGTTACGTACGGTCGAACACTGAAGCTTTCTTT.